A single T cell receptor beta chain is shown here with its context. Its specificity is unknown. Profiling relied on immunoSEQ multiplex PCR, and the TCRdb table lists in-frame clones only, not all of them. The data contain about 1 million clones, under 80% of them singletons. The data derive from a study of shared clonotypes between healthy human individuals. Study-wide results and caveats: Naive CD4 clonotype sharing across a handful of donors was approximately 5%. The study's rarefaction showed incomplete sorted-subset sequencing despite large depth.

Donors, without exception, were Caucasian adults residing in Nashville, Tennessee. The junction had 5 bases not matched to a gene; V was cut back by 0 bases and J by 1 base. The CDR3 has 16 residues. Germline V lookup: CDR1 LGHNA, CDR2 YNFKEQ. The chain has TRBV4-2 and TRBJ2-5; 7 nucleotides agree with TRBD2. The receptor's source is a man in his late teens or twenties in good health. Sequencing input: memory CD4+ T cells sorted from blood. As to subset: CD45RA-negative fraction. The CDR3 DNA is TGTGCCAGCAGCCAAGATTGGCTAGCGGTCCAAGAGACCCAGTACTTC. It specifies CASSQDWLAVQETQYF.